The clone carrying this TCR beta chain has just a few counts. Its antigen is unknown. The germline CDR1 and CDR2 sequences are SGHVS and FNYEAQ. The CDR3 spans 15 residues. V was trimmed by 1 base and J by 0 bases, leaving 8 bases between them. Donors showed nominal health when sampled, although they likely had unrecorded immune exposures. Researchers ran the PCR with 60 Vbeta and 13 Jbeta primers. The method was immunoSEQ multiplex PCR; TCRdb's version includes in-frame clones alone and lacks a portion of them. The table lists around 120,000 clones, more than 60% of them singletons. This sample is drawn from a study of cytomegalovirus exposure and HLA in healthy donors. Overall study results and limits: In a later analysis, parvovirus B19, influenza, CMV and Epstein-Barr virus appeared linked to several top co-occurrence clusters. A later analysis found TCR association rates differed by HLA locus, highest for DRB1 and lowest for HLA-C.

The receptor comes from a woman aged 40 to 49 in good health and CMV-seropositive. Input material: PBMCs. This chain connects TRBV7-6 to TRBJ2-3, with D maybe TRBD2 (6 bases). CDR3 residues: CASSLVGGSTDTQYF. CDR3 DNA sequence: TGTGCCAGCAGCTTAGTGGGAGGCAGCACAGATACGCAGTATTTT.